This T cell receptor beta chain comes out of a study of shared clonotypes between healthy human individuals. This CDR3 has 14 residues. J was trimmed by 5 bases and V by 4 bases; bases with no gene match: 8. The V gene's germline CDR1 is SGHRS and CDR2 YFSETQ. General study results and limits: Non-shared clonotypes displayed generation probabilities falling below those of clonotypes present in all four donors.

Points on this clone: Its antigen is not identified.

TCRdb keeps only in-frame clones here, not all; method: immunoSEQ multiplex PCR. Altogether some 2 million clones are present, roughly 94% being singletons, with the ten largest covering 0.13%. The chain uses TRBV5-1 and TRBJ2-5, with 7 nucleotides matching TRBD1. The sequence was obtained from a man aged 18 to 29 in good health. Sequenced: naive CD4+ T cells sorted from blood. Noted subset: CD45RA+ positively selected. The chain's CDR3 is CASSQQGRGETQYF. The CDR3 bases are TGCGCCAGCAGCCAACAGGGGCGAGGGGAGACCCAGTACTTC.